Described below is a single T cell receptor (beta chain) sequence and its context. Its antigen is still unknown. Germline values: CDR1 MNHNY, CDR2 SVGAGI (reference sequence). V gave up 6 bases and J gave up 6 bases; unmatched junction bases: 4. The CDR3 is 13 residues long. Sequencing was performed with immunoSEQ multiplex PCR; in TCRdb, only in-frame clones are kept and a portion is missing. This repertoire shows around 39,000 clones, around 90% found once; its top ten account for roughly 4%. These data belong to a study of OX40 agonist ivuxolimab in advanced cancers. Study-wide findings and caveats: Normalized T-cell clonal expansion was also low in a subset of nonresponders. Both blood CD4+ and CD8+ T cells showed clonal growth by week 6 at 0.1 to 3.0 mg/kg.

The clonotype was recovered from an adult with an advanced solid tumor such as melanoma, head and neck, liver or kidney cancer. The genes are TRBV6-6 and TRBJ2-2, with 7 bases fitting TRBD1. The source was CD4+ or CD8+ T cells sorted from blood, collected in a trial of the OX40 agonist ivuxolimab. The CDR3 loop reads CASSPRGSGELFF. The CDR3 bases are TGTGCCAGCAGCCCCAGGGGGTCCGGGGAGCTGTTTTTT.